The entry below gives a single T cell receptor (beta chain) sequence along with its context. Its antigen is unidentified. Trimming shortened V by 5 bases and J by 8 bases, and 12 bases separated the two germline ends. The V gene's germline CDR1 is SGHTA and CDR2 FQGTGA. CDR3 size: 13 residues. The data were obtained in a study of OX40 agonist ivuxolimab in advanced cancers. As for the study in general: Treatment received earlier with anti-PD-1, anti-PD-L1 or anti-CTLA-4 agents was allowed, and over 30% had some. The study, taken as a whole, reports: What antigens the expanded peripheral T cells recognized was never established. By week 6 at 0.1 to 3.0 mg/kg, blood CD4+ and CD8+ T cells had expanded clonally.

Clones were sequenced by immunoSEQ multiplex PCR, and TCRdb holds only the in-frame ones, with some missing. The sample carries about 86,000 clones, about 90% recorded once. Blood specimens came from baseline, cycle 4 day 1, and cycle 7 day 1. V is TRBV7-3 and J is TRBJ2-2; no firm D call. The specimen comprised CD4+ or CD8+ T cells sorted from blood, sampled in a trial of the OX40 agonist ivuxolimab. The source is an adult with an advanced solid tumor such as melanoma, head and neck, liver or kidney cancer. CDR3 bases: TGTGCCAGCAGCCCTAGTGGGGAAGGGGAGCTGTTTTTT. Translated, it gives CASSPSGEGELFF.